Below, one T cell receptor (beta chain) is given with its context. These data are taken from a study of blood T cell repertoires in COVID-19. Study context: The origin of the acute and convalescent COVID-19 samples was the United States, Italy and Spain. T cells, B-cell-depleted T cells, or PBMCs supplied cDNA or gDNA.

Clones were sequenced by immunoSEQ multiplex PCR, and TCRdb holds only the in-frame ones, with some missing. This sample has about 240,000 clones, with around 89% found just once. The germline CDR1 and CDR2 sequences are SGHTA and FQGNSA. V lost 3 bases, J lost 4 bases, and 2 bases stayed unmatched. The CDR3 length is 15 residues. The chain joins TRBV7-2 to TRBJ2-3; TRBD2 matches at 12 bases. Input material: PBMCs or T cells enriched from blood (not recorded which). The sequence derives from a young woman who had recovered from COVID-19. CDR3 nucleotides: TGTGCCAGCAGCTTCTCTAGCGGGAGGGCAGATACGCAGTATTTT. Translating it yields CASSFSSGRADTQYF.